This T cell receptor (beta chain) was retrieved from a study of blood T cell repertoires in COVID-19. The authors' processing: The authors estimated nucleated cell counts from reference gene primer amplification. Profiling relied on immunoSEQ multiplex PCR, and the TCRdb table lists in-frame clones only, not all of them. V and J calls plus clone size are reproduced from that table; the DNA served to infer D and trimming. The sample has fewer than 250,000 clones; 83% are singletons. With 6 bases removed from V and 2 bases from J, the gap between germline ends came to 10 bases. The V gene's germline CDR1 is MNHEY and CDR2 SVGAGI. CDR3 length equals 13 residues.

The TCR comes from a human donor in a cohort sampled during active COVID-19. V is TRBV6-5 and J is TRBJ1-1, with a possible D match to TRBD1 (5 bases). The sequenced material came from peripheral blood. The CDR3: CASRQATNTEAFF. The CDR3 DNA sequence: TGTGCCAGCAGACAGGCGACCAACACTGAAGCTTTCTTT.